This T cell receptor beta chain was captured in a study of blood T cell repertoires in COVID-19. Using immunoSEQ multiplex PCR, the repertoire was profiled, and TCRdb retains in-frame clones only, with some absent. Found here are about 320,000 clones, around 85% of them singletons; the top ten hold approximately 1.9%. V was pared by 4 bases and J by 5 bases, with 8 bases of the junction left unmatched. Germline CDR1 is SGHRS and CDR2 is YFSETQ. The CDR3 spans 14 residues. This receptor was obtained from a woman younger than 45 who had been exposed to COVID-19. Sequencing was done on a sample of PBMCs or T cells enriched from blood (not recorded which). This chain links TRBV5-1 with TRBJ2-5; 7 nucleotides align to TRBD2. DNA for the CDR3: TGCGCCAGCAGCCCTAGCGGTGTTCGGGAGACCCAGTACTTC. Its translation is CASSPSGVRETQYF.